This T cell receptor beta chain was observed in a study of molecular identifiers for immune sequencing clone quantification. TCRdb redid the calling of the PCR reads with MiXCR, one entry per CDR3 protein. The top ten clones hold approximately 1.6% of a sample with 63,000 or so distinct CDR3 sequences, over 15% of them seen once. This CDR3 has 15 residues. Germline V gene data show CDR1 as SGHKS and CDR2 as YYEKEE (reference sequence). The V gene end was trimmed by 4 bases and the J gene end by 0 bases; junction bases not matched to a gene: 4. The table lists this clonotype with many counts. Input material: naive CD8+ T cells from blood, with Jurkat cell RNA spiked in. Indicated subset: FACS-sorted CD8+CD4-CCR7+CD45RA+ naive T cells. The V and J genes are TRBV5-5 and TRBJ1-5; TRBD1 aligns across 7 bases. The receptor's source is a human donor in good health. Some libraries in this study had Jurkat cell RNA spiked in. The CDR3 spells CASSDGTVSNQPQHF. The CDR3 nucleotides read TGTGCCAGCAGCGATGGGACAGTTAGCAATCAGCCCCAGCATTTT.